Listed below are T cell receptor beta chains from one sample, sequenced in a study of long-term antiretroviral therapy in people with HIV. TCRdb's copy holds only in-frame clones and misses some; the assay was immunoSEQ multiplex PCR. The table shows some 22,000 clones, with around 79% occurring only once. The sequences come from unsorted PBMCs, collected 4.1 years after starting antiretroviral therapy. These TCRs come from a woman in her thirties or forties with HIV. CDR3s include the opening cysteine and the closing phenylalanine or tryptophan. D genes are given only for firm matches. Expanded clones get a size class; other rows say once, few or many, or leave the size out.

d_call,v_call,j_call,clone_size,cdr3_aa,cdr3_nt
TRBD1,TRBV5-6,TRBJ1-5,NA,CASSFGTGGNQPQHF,TGTGCCAGCAGCTTCGGGACAGGGGGCAATCAGCCCCAGCATTTT
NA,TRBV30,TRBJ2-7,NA,CAWGVYEQYF,TGTGCCTGGGGGGTTTACGAGCAGTACTTC
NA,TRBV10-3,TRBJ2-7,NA,CAISRISSYEQYF,TGTGCCATCAGCCGAATCAGCTCCTACGAGCAGTACTTC
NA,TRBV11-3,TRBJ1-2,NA,CASSSEDSAGGYTF,TGTGCCAGCAGCTCAGAGGACAGTGCAGGAGGCTACACCTTC
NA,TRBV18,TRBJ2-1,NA,CASSPNRARNNEQFF,TGTGCCAGCTCACCAAATCGGGCCAGAAACAATGAGCAGTTCTTC
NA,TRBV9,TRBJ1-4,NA,CASSGGGGFVFEKLFF,TGTGCCAGCAGCGGGGGGGGTGGGTTCGTCTTTGAAAAACTGTTTTTT
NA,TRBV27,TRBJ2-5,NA,CASSPGTLFQETQYF,TGTGCCAGCAGTCCCGGGACTCTCTTCCAAGAGACCCAGTACTTC
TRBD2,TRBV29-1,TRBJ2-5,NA,CSGGLLAGVRETQYF,TGCAGCGGGGGATTACTAGCGGGAGTACGAGAGACCCAGTACTTC
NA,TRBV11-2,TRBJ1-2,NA,CASSFGGRSGYTF,TGTGCCAGCAGCTTTGGGGGGCGTTCTGGCTACACCTTC
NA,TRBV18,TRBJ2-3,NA,CASSTLVSTDTQYF,TGTGCCAGCTCGACCCTAGTGTCCACAGATACGCAGTATTTT
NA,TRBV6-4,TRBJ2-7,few,CASSDQGGDEQYF,TGTGCCAGCAGTGATCAAGGTGGTGACGAGCAGTACTTC
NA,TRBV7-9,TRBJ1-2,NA,CASSLVTFNYGYTF,TGTGCCAGCAGCCTCGTAACCTTTAACTATGGCTACACCTTC
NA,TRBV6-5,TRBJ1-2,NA,CASRFTRNYGYTF,TGTGCCAGCAGGTTTACACGAAACTATGGCTACACCTTC
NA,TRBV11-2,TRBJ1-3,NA,CASSPNPVGNTIYF,TGTGCCAGCAGCCCCAACCCGGTAGGAAACACCATATATTTT
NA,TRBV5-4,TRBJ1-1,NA,CASSLAAAMNTEAFF,TGTGCCAGCAGCTTGGCCGCGGCGATGAACACTGAAGCTTTCTTT
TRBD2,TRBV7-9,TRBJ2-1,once,CASSFPIAGSSIEQFF,TGTGCCAGCAGTTTTCCGATAGCGGGAAGTAGCATTGAGCAGTTCTTC
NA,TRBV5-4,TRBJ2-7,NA,CASSFYRATEQYF,TGTGCCAGCAGCTTTTACAGGGCTACCGAGCAGTACTTC
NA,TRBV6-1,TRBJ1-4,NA,CASRIRENFEKLFF,TGTGCCAGCAGGATCAGGGAAAATTTTGAAAAACTGTTTTTT
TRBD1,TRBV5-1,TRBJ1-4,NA,CASSRDRGVEKLFF,TGCGCCAGCAGCCGCGACAGGGGAGTAGAAAAACTGTTTTTT
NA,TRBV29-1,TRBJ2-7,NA,CSVEVTRTSSYEQYF,TGCAGCGTTGAAGTGACCAGGACGTCCTCCTACGAGCAGTACTTC
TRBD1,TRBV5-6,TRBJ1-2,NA,CASSQKRDRNHYGYTF,TGTGCCAGCAGCCAGAAACGGGACAGGAACCACTATGGCTACACCTTC
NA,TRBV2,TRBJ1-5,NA,CASRGGYSNQPQHF,TGTGCCAGCAGGGGGGGGTATAGCAATCAGCCCCAGCATTTT